This is a list of T cell receptor beta chains from one sample in a study of beta chain features in type 1 diabetes. TCRdb's copy holds only in-frame clones and misses some; the assay was immunoSEQ multiplex PCR. The profile shows about 260,000 clones, roughly 25% of them singletons. Sequenced material: naive CD4+ T cells from blood. The receptors originated from a woman aged 25 to 39 with type 1 diabetes. The conserved cysteine and the conserved F or W are not part of the CDR3 here. Fields, in order: V gene, J gene, CDR3 protein.

V: TRBV27
J: TRBJ2-2
CDR3: ASSLTGGNTGELF

V: TRBV18
J: TRBJ1-5
CDR3: ASRQGDSNQPQH

V: TRBV2
J: TRBJ2-7
CDR3: ASLGDNYEQY

V: TRBV29-1
J: TRBJ2-4
CDR3: SATPRGGIAKNIQY

V: TRBV9
J: TRBJ2-7
CDR3: ASSVEGSGGEQY

V: TRBV30
J: TRBJ2-2
CDR3: AWRGTSAGELF

V: TRBV11-2
J: TRBJ1-5
CDR3: ASSLDRRNQPQH

V: TRBV2
J: TRBJ2-1
CDR3: ASAALAGPYSEQF

V: TRBV9
J: TRBJ1-2
CDR3: ASSGNRRYT

V: TRBV7-2
J: TRBJ2-1
CDR3: ASSSPGSSGRTEQF

V: TRBV11-2
J: TRBJ2-3
CDR3: ASSLGRGGPDTQY

V: TRBV6-1
J: TRBJ1-2
CDR3: ASSVRTEMTGYT

V: TRBV6-4
J: TRBJ2-5
CDR3: ASSDRTEKETQY

V: TRBV29-1
J: TRBJ2-1
CDR3: SVSRQRTYNEQF

V: TRBV30
J: TRBJ2-1
CDR3: AWRGTSPYNEQF

V: TRBV7-9
J: TRBJ1-4
CDR3: ASRSHRGEKLF

V: TRBV27
J: TRBJ2-4
CDR3: ASSLLSSADIQY

V: TRBV4-2
J: TRBJ2-2
CDR3: ASSQSSGTNTGELF

V: TRBV5-1
J: TRBJ2-1
CDR3: ASSWTGGSYNEQF

V: TRBV7-9
J: TRBJ2-7
CDR3: ASSLGELRNYEQY

V: TRBV18
J: TRBJ2-1
CDR3: ASSLVVSSYNEQF

V: TRBV29-1
J: TRBJ2-3
CDR3: SAGTSGTDTQY

V: TRBV7-3
J: TRBJ2-7
CDR3: ASSLVYQSYEQY

V: TRBV5-1
J: TRBJ2-5
CDR3: ASSLEGSEETQY

V: TRBV7-3
J: TRBJ2-2
CDR3: ASSFGGSGSFSGELF

V: TRBV4-1
J: TRBJ1-2
CDR3: ASSQGDSTNYGYT

V: TRBV6-1
J: TRBJ1-1
CDR3: ASSDAYWRRDTEAF

V: TRBV7-3
J: TRBJ2-1
CDR3: ASSPPASGIYNEQF

V: TRBV6-5
J: TRBJ1-1
CDR3: ASSYSWTGDTEAF

V: TRBV7-2
J: TRBJ2-2
CDR3: ASTARVSGELF

V: TRBV2
J: TRBJ2-3
CDR3: ASSETSGGTDTQY

V: TRBV29-1
J: TRBJ2-7
CDR3: SVGGQTYEQY

V: TRBV6-6
J: TRBJ2-7
CDR3: ASSAPARRDYEQY

V: TRBV9
J: TRBJ2-1
CDR3: ASSVGGTYNEQF

V: TRBV6-6
J: TRBJ2-5
CDR3: ASSIPPQETQY

V: TRBV18
J: TRBJ2-7
CDR3: ASSPTDYEQY

V: TRBV7-9
J: TRBJ2-3
CDR3: ASRLAEGGPDTQY

V: TRBV29-1
J: TRBJ1-1
CDR3: SAYPGQNTEAF

V: TRBV9
J: TRBJ2-7
CDR3: ASSARQGPPMEQY

V: TRBV4-1
J: TRBJ1-5
CDR3: ASSLMGQGSNQPQH

V: TRBV10-3
J: TRBJ2-7
CDR3: AISEAENSYEQY

V: TRBV9
J: TRBJ2-2
CDR3: ASSVGSGRSTGELF

V: TRBV30
J: TRBJ1-2
CDR3: ACHREHYGYT

V: TRBV5-4
J: TRBJ2-1
CDR3: ASSLRTLAGSYNEQF

V: TRBV29-1
J: TRBJ2-7
CDR3: SVALGYEQY

V: TRBV5-1
J: TRBJ2-1
CDR3: ASSSDNNNEQF

V: TRBV4-1
J: TRBJ1-1
CDR3: ASSQAQRGLRTEAF

V: TRBV30
J: TRBJ1-2
CDR3: AWSAQGFGYT

V: TRBV6-5
J: TRBJ2-5
CDR3: ASSYSRSAGATTQY

V: TRBV7-6
J: TRBJ2-5
CDR3: ASSQPSGKQETQY

V: TRBV19
J: TRBJ2-5
CDR3: ASSPGLAGQETQY

V: TRBV7-2
J: TRBJ1-5
CDR3: ASSPSGQPQH

V: TRBV27
J: TRBJ2-7
CDR3: ASKVGDEQY

V: TRBV5-1
J: TRBJ2-7
CDR3: ASSSTTAYEQY

V: TRBV10-3
J: TRBJ1-2
CDR3: AISESVGTGNYGYT

V: TRBV29-1
J: TRBJ2-7
CDR3: SATGDIYEQY

V: TRBV7-9
J: TRBJ1-2
CDR3: ASSLEPVYGYT

V: TRBV6-1
J: TRBJ2-7
CDR3: ASSDGTYEQY

V: TRBV28
J: TRBJ1-5
CDR3: ATLQGTLNQPQH